The rows below give T cell receptor beta chains drawn from one sample of a study of T cell responses to AZD1222 COVID-19 vaccine. Assay used: immunoSEQ multiplex PCR; TCRdb lists only in-frame clones, some missing. The table lists 110,000 or so clones, approximately 89% of them singletons. The sample was peripheral blood, taken 28 days after the second AZD1222 dose. The source of these receptors is an adult who received the AZD1222 COVID-19 vaccine. CDR3s include the opening cysteine and the closing phenylalanine or tryptophan. Fields, in order: V gene, clone size, J gene, CDR3 length, D gene, CDR3 DNA, CDR3 protein. The D gene is left open where the match is weak. For some rows the clone size is stated as once, few or many, or as a class when expanded; others skip it.

V gene: TRBV24-1; clone size: once; J gene: TRBJ1-5; CDR3 length: 13; D gene: -; CDR3 DNA: TGTGCCACCAGTGGACAGCCTAATCAGCCCCAGCATTTT; CDR3 protein: CATSGQPNQPQHF
V gene: TRBV25-1; clone size: -; J gene: TRBJ1-1; CDR3 length: 15; D gene: -; CDR3 DNA: TGTGCCAGCACTACCCGGGGGCGCGCAGAGACTGAAGCTTTCTTT; CDR3 protein: CASTTRGRAETEAFF
V gene: TRBV15; clone size: -; J gene: TRBJ2-5; CDR3 length: 14; D gene: -; CDR3 DNA: TGTGCCACCAGCAGACCTCTCAGAGGGGAGACCCAGTACTTC; CDR3 protein: CATSRPLRGETQYF
V gene: TRBV6-5; clone size: -; J gene: TRBJ1-4; CDR3 length: 14; D gene: TRBD1; CDR3 DNA: TGTGCCAGCAGCGAGACAGGGATGTGGGAAAAACTGTTTTTT; CDR3 protein: CASSETGMWEKLFF
V gene: TRBV7-9; clone size: -; J gene: TRBJ1-4; CDR3 length: 15; D gene: TRBD1; CDR3 DNA: TGTGCCAGCAGCTTTGGACAGGCGAATAATGAAAAACTGTTTTTT; CDR3 protein: CASSFGQANNEKLFF
V gene: TRBV5-6; clone size: once; J gene: TRBJ2-3; CDR3 length: 13; D gene: -; CDR3 DNA: TGTGCCAGCAGCTTGGGGCGGACAGATACGCAGTATTTT; CDR3 protein: CASSLGRTDTQYF
V gene: TRBV19; clone size: -; J gene: TRBJ1-3; CDR3 length: 14; D gene: -; CDR3 DNA: TGTGCCAGTAGCCTTGTCCTCTCTGGAAACACCATATATTTT; CDR3 protein: CASSLVLSGNTIYF
V gene: TRBV6-2/TRBV6-3; clone size: -; J gene: TRBJ2-7; CDR3 length: 13; D gene: -; CDR3 DNA: TGTGCCAGCAGCGGGACGCTGGGCTACGAGCAGTACTTC; CDR3 protein: CASSGTLGYEQYF
V gene: TRBV27; clone size: -; J gene: TRBJ1-1; CDR3 length: 15; D gene: -; CDR3 DNA: TGTGCCAGCAGCCGCTATAGGAACATGAACACTGAAGCTTTCTTT; CDR3 protein: CASSRYRNMNTEAFF
V gene: TRBV3-1/TRBV3-2; clone size: -; J gene: TRBJ2-5; CDR3 length: 14; D gene: -; CDR3 DNA: TGTGCCAGCAGTCCTTGGGGAGACCAAGAGACCCAGTACTTC; CDR3 protein: CASSPWGDQETQYF
V gene: TRBV10-2; clone size: few; J gene: TRBJ2-7; CDR3 length: 16; D gene: -; CDR3 DNA: TGCGCCAGCAACCCGCGGGGCCCTCAGGGGACCTACGAGCAGTACTTC; CDR3 protein: CASNPRGPQGTYEQYF
V gene: TRBV7-6; clone size: -; J gene: TRBJ1-5; CDR3 length: 13; D gene: -; CDR3 DNA: TGTGCCAGCAGCTCCAGGGGTTGGCAGCCCCAGCATTTT; CDR3 protein: CASSSRGWQPQHF
V gene: TRBV6-5; clone size: -; J gene: TRBJ2-1; CDR3 length: 16; D gene: TRBD2; CDR3 DNA: TGTGCCAGCAGTTACGTAAGGACTAGCGGGAGGGTTGAGCAGTTCTTC; CDR3 protein: CASSYVRTSGRVEQFF
V gene: TRBV10-3; clone size: -; J gene: TRBJ2-7; CDR3 length: 16; D gene: TRBD1; CDR3 DNA: TGTGCCATCAGTGAATCTACGGGACAGGGGACCTACGAGCAGTACTTC; CDR3 protein: CAISESTGQGTYEQYF
V gene: TRBV11-1; clone size: -; J gene: TRBJ2-7; CDR3 length: 13; D gene: -; CDR3 DNA: TGTGCCAGCAGCTTAGCTACCCAGTACGAGCAGTACTTC; CDR3 protein: CASSLATQYEQYF